Below are 7 T cell receptor beta chains sequenced from a single sample in a study of human T cells and chemical hapten exposure. Noted time point: patch test 3, about 24 weeks after DPC sensitization. Sample treatment: therapeutic diphenylcyclopropenone sensitization with weekly scalp DPC. TCRdb processed the RACE reads anew with MiXCR; each CDR3 protein has one entry. The repertoire holds 45,000 to 60,000 distinct CDR3 sequences, about an eighth seen once, with roughly 2.3% in the top ten. Material: whole blood, obtained in connection with sensitization to the hapten diphenylcyclopropenone (DPC). The receptors come from a man aged 25 to 45 with alopecia areata. Some clones in this sample may be carry-over from other donors' samples.

V gene TRBV29-1 combines with J gene TRBJ1-4; D ambiguous. Between the trimmed V and J ends, which lost 1 base and 16 bases, there was a span of 13 bases. CDR3 length: 11 amino acids. Looked up from germline, CDR1 is SQVTM and CDR2 is ANQGSEA. The CDR3 region is CSVEVRQTQFF. The CDR3 DNA reads as TGCAGCGTTGAAGTTCGACAAACGCAGTTTTTT.

This clonotype was seen ten or more times. This chain links TRBV6-4 with TRBJ1-5; D is unclear. V lost 0 bases to trimming and J lost 5 bases, with 5 bases between them. The CDR3 extends over 13 amino acids. In germline, CDR1 is MRHNA, CDR2 SNTAGT. The CDR3 is CASSDSGDQPQHF. The CDR3, as DNA: TGTGCCAGCAGTGACTCTGGGGATCAGCCCCAGCATTTT.

This clonotype was recorded at least ten times. The rearrangement joins TRBV29-1 to TRBJ2-5, with D possibly matching TRBD1 (6 bases). Germline CDR1 and CDR2: SQVTM and ANQGSEA. CDR3 size: 15 residues. Deletions cut 0 bases from V and 4 bases from J, with 15 bases between. The CDR3 reads CSVEDPGRGIETQYF. In nucleotides, the CDR3 is TGCAGCGTTGAAGATCCGGGCAGGGGAATAGAGACCCAGTACTTC.

This clonotype occurred a few times. The CDR3, as DNA: TGCAGCGTTGAAATGGCCGAAAATCAGCCCCAGCATTTT. Protein sequence: CSVEMAENQPQHF. This chain joins TRBV29-1 and TRBJ1-5; D ambiguous. With 2 bases removed from V and 4 bases from J, the gap between germline ends came to 9 bases. The CDR3 loop spans 13 amino acids. From germline, CDR1 is SQVTM and CDR2 ANQGSEA.

This clonotype was seen only once. The CDR3 bases are TGTGCCAGCTCACCGATCCGGGACTCTCGCTCTGGAAACACCATATATTTT. Residues: CASSPIRDSRSGNTIYF. The chain is built from TRBV18 and TRBJ1-3; tentative D call: TRBD1 (5 bases). Looked up from germline, CDR1 is KGHSH and CDR2 is LQKENI. The length of the CDR3 is 17 residues. V was pared by 3 bases and J by 0 bases, with 15 bases between.

This clonotype was detected a few times. Written as DNA, the CDR3 is TGTGCCAGCAGCGACGGGAGCTACGTTAACACTGAAGCTTTCTTT. Translating it yields CASSDGSYVNTEAFF. J is TRBJ1-1 and V is TRBV9, with D unclear. V was clipped by 3 bases and J by 2 bases, with 14 bases between them. The CDR3 covers 15 residues. Germline V CDR1 and CDR2: SGDLS, YYNGEE.

In this sample, this clonotype turned up a few times. The V call is TRBV5-1, the J call TRBJ1-2; D is perhaps TRBD1 (5 bases). V lost 6 bases, J lost 7 bases, and 19 bases lay in between. The CDR3 extends over 14 amino acids. Germline V CDR1 and CDR2: SGHRS, YFSETQ. The CDR3 loop reads CASTPNTGGGGYTF. The CDR3 DNA sequence: TGCGCCAGCACCCCGAATACGGGGGGAGGTGGCTACACCTTC. The full variable domain, in which reference TRBV5-1 and TRBJ1-2 provide the parts outside the CDR3, is KAGVTQTPRYLIKTRGQQVTLSCSPISGHRSVSWYQQTPGQGLQFLFEYFSETQRNKGNFPGRFSGRQFSNSRSEMNVSTLELGDSALYLCASTPNTGGGGYTFGSGTRLTVV.